One sample yielded the 2 T cell receptor beta chains listed below, sequenced in a study of blood T cell repertoires in COVID-19 (dated by TCRdb to about 2020). The receptor library was made with the immunoSEQ multiplex PCR assay. This is the immuneACCESS table as TCRdb keeps it, with only in-frame sequences that have V and J called. A part of the clones is gone; compared with another copy, unresolved V genes explain less than half, and the rest is unexplained. In all, the sample holds a few hundred thousand clones, and around 80% of those were seen once. The ten largest clones represent about 15% of the sample. Sequences were obtained from PBMCs or T cells enriched from blood (not recorded which). Receptors were obtained from a man between 40 and 49 years old who had recovered from COVID-19.

This clone was recorded a few times. This sequence joins TRBV18 and TRBJ2-3; 9 bases align to TRBD1. The V segment lost 4 bases and the J segment 4 bases; nucleotides outside the gene matches: 9. CDR1 is KGHSH and CDR2 is LQKENI in the germline V gene. CDR3 length equals 16 residues. CDR3 sequence reads: CASSLIQGARADTQYF. The CDR3 nucleotides are TGTGCCAGCTCACTAATACAGGGGGCGCGGGCAGATACGCAGTATTTT. Drawing the rest from reference TRBV18 and TRBJ2-3, the complete variable domain is NAGVMQNPRHLVRRRGQEARLRCSPMKGHSHVYWYRQLPEEGLKFMVYLQKENIIDESGMPKERFSAEFPKEGPSILRIQQVVRGDSAAYFCASSLIQGARADTQYFGPGTRLTVL.

This clone was seen a few times. V and J are TRBV5-1 and TRBJ1-2, with 7 bases that match TRBD1. In germline, CDR1 is SGHRS, CDR2 YFSETQ. There are 13 residues in the CDR3. Losses at the gene ends were 3 bases for V and 2 bases for J; bases not matched to a gene: 1. CDR3 nucleotide sequence: TGCGCCAGCAGCTCGGGACAGAACTATGGCTACACCTTC. Translated: CASSSGQNYGYTF. Drawing the rest from reference TRBV5-1 and TRBJ1-2, the complete variable domain is KAGVTQTPRYLIKTRGQQVTLSCSPISGHRSVSWYQQTPGQGLQFLFEYFSETQRNKGNFPGRFSGRQFSNSRSEMNVSTLELGDSALYLCASSSGQNYGYTFGSGTRLTVV.